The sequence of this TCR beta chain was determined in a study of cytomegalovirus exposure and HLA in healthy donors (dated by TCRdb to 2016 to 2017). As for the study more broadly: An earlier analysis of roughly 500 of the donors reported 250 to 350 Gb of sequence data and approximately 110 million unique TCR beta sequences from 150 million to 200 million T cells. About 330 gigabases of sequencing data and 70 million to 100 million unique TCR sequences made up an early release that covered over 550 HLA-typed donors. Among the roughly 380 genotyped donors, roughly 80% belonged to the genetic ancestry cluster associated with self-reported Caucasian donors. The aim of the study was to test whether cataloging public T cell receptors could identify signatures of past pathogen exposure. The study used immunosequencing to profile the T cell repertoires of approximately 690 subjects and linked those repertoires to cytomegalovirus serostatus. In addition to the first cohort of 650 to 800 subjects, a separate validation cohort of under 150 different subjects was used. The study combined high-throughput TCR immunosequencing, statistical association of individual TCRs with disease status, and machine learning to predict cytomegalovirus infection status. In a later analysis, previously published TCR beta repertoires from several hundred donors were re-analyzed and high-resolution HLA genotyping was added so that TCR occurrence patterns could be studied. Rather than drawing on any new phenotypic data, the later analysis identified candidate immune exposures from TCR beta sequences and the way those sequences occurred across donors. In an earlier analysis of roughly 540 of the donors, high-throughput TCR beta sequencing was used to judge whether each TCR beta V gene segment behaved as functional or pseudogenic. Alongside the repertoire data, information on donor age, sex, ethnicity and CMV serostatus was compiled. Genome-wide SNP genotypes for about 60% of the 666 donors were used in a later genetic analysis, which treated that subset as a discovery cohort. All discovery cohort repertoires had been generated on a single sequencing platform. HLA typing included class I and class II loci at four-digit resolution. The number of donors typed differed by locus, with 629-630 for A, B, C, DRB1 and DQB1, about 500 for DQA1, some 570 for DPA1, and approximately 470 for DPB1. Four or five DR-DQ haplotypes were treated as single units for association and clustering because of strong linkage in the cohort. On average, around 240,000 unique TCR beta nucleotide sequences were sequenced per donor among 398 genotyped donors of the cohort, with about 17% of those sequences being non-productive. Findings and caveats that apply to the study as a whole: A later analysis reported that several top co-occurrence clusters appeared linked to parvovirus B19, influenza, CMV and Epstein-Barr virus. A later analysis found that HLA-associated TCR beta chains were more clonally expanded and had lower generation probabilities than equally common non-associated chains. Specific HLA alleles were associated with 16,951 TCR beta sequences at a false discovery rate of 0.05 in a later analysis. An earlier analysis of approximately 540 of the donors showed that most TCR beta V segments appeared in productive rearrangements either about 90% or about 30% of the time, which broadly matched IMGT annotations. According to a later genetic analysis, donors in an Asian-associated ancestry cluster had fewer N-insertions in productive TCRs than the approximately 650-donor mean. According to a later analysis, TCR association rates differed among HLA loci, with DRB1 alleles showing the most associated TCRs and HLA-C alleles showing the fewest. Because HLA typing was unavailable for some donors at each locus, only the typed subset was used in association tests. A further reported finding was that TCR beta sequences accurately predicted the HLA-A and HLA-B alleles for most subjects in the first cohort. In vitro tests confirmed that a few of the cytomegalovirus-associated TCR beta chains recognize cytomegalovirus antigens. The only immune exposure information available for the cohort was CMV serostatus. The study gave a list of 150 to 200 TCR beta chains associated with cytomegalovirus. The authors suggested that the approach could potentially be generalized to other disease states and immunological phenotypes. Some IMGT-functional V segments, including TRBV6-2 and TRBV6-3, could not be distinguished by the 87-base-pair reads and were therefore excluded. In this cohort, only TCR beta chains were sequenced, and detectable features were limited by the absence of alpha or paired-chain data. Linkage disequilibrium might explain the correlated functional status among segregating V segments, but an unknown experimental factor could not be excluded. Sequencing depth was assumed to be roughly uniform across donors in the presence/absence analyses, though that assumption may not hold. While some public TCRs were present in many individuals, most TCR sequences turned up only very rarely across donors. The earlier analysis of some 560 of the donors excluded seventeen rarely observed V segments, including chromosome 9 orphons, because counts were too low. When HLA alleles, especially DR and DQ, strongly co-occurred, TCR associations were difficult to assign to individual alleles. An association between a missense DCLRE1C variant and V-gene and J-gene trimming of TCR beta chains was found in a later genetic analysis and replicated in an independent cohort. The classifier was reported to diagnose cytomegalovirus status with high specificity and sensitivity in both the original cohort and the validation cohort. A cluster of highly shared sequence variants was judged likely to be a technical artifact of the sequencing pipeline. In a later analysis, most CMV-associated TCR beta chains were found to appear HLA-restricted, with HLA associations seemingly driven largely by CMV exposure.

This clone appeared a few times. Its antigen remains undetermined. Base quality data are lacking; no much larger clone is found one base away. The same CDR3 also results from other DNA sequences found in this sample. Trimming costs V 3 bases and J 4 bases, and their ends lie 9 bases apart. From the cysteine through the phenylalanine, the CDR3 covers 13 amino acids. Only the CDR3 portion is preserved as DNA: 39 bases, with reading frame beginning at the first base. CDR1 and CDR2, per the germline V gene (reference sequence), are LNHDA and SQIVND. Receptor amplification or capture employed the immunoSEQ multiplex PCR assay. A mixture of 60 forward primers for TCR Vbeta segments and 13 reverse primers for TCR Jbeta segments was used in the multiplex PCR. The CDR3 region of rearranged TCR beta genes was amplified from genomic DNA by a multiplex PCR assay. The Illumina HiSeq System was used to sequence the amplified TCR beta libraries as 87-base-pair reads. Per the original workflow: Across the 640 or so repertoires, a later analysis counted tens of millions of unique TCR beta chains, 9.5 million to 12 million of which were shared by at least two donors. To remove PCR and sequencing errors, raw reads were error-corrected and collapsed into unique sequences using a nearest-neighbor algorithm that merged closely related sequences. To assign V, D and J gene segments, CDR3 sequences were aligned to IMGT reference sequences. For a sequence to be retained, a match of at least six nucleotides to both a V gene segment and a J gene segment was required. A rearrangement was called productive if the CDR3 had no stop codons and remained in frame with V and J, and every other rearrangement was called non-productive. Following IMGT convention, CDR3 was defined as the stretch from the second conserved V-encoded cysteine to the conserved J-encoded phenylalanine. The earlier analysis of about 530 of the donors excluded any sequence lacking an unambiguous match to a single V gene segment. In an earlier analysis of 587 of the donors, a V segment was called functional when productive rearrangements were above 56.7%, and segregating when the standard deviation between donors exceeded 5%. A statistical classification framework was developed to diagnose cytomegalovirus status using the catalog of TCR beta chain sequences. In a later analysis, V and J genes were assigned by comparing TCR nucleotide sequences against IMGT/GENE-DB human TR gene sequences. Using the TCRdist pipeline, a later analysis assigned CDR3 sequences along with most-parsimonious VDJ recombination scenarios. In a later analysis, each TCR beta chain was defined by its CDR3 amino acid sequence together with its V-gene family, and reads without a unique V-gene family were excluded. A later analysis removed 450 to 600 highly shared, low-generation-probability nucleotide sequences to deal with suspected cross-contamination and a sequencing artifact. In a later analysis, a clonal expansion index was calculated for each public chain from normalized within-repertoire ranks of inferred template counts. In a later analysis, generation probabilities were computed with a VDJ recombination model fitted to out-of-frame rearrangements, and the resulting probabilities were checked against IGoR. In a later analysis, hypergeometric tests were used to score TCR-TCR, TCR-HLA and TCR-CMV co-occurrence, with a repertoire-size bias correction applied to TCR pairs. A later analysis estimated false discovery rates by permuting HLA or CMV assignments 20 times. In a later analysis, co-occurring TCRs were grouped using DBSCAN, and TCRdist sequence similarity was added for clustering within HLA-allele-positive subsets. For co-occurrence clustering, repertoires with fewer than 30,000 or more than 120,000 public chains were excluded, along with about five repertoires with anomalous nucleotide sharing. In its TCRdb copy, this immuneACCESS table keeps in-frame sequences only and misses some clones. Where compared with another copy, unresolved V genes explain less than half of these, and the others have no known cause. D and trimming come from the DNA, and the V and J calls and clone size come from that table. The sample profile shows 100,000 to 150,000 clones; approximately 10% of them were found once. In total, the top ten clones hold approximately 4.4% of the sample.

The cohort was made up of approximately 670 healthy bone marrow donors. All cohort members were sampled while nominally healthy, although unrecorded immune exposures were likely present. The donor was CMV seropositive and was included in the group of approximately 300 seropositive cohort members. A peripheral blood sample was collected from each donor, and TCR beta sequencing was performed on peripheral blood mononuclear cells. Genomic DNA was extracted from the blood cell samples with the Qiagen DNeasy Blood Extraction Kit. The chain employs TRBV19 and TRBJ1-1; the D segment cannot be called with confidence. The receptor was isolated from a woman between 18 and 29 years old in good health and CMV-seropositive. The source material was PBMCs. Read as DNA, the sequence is TGTGCCAGTAGTATCTCGGGTAGCACTGAAGCTTTCTTT. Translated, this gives CASSISGSTEAFF.